Listed here is a single T cell receptor (beta chain). No antigen is known for it. The data stem from a study of cytomegalovirus exposure and HLA in healthy donors. Turning to the study itself: Around 180 million T cells yielded approximately 100 million unique TCR beta sequences, as an earlier analysis found. Early on, a data release was issued that held 65 million to 100 million unique TCRs from HLA-typed donors. Notes on the study in general: It was only CMV serostatus that was available as immune exposure information.

The V gene's germline CDR1 is SQVTM and CDR2 ANQGSEA. With 7 bases removed from V and 0 bases from J, the gap between germline ends came to 19 bases. The CDR3 has 16 amino acids. PCR involved 60 Vbeta and 13 Jbeta primers. Clones were sequenced by immunoSEQ multiplex PCR, and TCRdb holds only the in-frame ones, with some missing. Here the sample spans under 95,000 clones, 70% to 80% being singletons. Sequencing used PBMCs. The V gene is TRBV29-1, the J gene TRBJ1-5, with a weak D call TRBD1 (6 bases). The source is a woman aged 40 to 50 in good health and CMV-seropositive. In DNA, the CDR3 is TGCAGCGCTATAATGACAGGCGAGTATAGCAATCAGCCCCAGCATTTT. The encoded protein is CSAIMTGEYSNQPQHF.